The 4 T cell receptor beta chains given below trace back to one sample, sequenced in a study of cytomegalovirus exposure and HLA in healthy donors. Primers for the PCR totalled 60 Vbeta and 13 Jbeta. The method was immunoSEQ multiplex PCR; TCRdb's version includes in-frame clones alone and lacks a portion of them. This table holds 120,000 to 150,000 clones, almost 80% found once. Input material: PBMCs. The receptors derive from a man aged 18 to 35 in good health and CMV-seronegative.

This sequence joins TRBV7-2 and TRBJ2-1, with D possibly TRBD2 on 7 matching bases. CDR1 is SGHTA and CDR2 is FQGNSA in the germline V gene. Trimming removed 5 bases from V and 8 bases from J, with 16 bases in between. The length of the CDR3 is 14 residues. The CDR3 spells CASSRGLGGDEQFF. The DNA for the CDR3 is TGTGCCAGCAGCCGTGGACTAGGGGGGGATGAGCAGTTCTTC. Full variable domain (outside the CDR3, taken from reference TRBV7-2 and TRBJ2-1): GAGVSQSPSNKVTEKGKDVELRCDPISGHTALYWYRQSLGQGLEFLIYFQGNSAPDKSGLPSDRFSAERTGGSVSTLTIQRTQQEDSAVYLCASSRGLGGDEQFFGPGTRLTVL.

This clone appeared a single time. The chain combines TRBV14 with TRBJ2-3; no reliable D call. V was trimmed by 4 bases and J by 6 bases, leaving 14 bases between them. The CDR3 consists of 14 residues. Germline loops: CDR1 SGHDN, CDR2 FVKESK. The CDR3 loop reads CASSRFSRLDTQYF. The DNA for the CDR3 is TGTGCCAGCAGCCGCTTTTCGAGATTGGATACGCAGTATTTT.

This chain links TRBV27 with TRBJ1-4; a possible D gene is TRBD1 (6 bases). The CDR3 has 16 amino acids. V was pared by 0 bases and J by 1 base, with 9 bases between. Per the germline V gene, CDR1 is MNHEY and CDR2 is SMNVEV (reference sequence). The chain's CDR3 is CASSLSGGRTNEKLFF. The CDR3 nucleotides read TGTGCCAGCAGTTTATCAGGGGGAAGAACTAATGAAAAACTGTTTTTT.

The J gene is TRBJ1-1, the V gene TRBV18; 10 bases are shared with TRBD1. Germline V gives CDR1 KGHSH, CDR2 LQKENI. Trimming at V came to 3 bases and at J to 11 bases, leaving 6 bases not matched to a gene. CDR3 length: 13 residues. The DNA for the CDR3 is TGTGCCAGCTCACCCCCGGACAGGGGGATTGCTTTCTTT. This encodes CASSPPDRGIAFF. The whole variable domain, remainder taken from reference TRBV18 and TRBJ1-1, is NAGVMQNPRHLVRRRGQEARLRCSPMKGHSHVYWYRQLPEEGLKFMVYLQKENIIDESGMPKERFSAEFPKEGPSILRIQQVVRGDSAAYFCASSPPDRGIAFFGQGTRLTVV.